This T cell receptor (beta chain) was identified in a study of T-cell memory formation after mild COVID-19. TCRdb recomputed calls from the 5' RACE reads with MiXCR, one row per CDR3 protein. Of around 200,000 distinct CDR3 sequences in the sample, 8% to 11% were seen once. The sequence was collected from a man aged 18 to 29 who had mild COVID-19 (a few samples of this study predate the infection). Cell type and time point are not known. Sequenced: PBMCs or a T cell subset sorted from them (not recorded which).

CDR3 nucleotide sequence: TGCGCCAGCAGCGTGGGCCCTCAGGTAGGAGACACTGAAGCTTTCTTT. Translated: CASSVGPQVGDTEAFF. The chain employs TRBV5-1 and TRBJ1-1; D is uncertain. The CDR3 runs 16 residues. V was pared by 4 bases and J by 3 bases, with 19 bases between. Germline V gene sequence: CDR1 SGHRS, CDR2 YFSETQ.